This passage covers 32 T cell receptor beta chains from one sample sequenced in a study of cytomegalovirus exposure and HLA in healthy donors. Data came from immunoSEQ multiplex PCR; TCRdb stores just in-frame clones and leaves some out. The profile covers a few hundred thousand clones, with approximately 87% appearing a single time and approximately 0.9% taken by the ten largest. The material sequenced was PBMCs. The receptors come from a woman aged 18-30 years in good health and CMV-seronegative.

The chain recombines TRBV7-2 with TRBJ1-5; D possibly corresponds to TRBD1 (6 bases). The CDR3 is 17 amino acids. Trimming took off 1 base at V and 6 bases at J, with 19 bases between the two ends. The germline gives CDR1 SGHTA, CDR2 FQGNSA. CDR3 residues: CASSLGPAGALGQPQHF. CDR3 nucleotides: TGTGCCAGCAGCTTAGGCCCCGCAGGGGCCCTAGGTCAGCCCCAGCATTTT.

V gene TRBV7-9 combines with J gene TRBJ2-1; the match to TRBD2 covers 9 bases. Germline V lookup: CDR1 SEHNR, CDR2 FQNEAQ (reference sequence). Trimming removed 1 base from V and 8 bases from J; junction bases left unmatched: 9. This CDR3 is 16 amino acids long. The CDR3 sequence is CASSLGRRLADHEQFF. CDR3 nucleotide sequence: TGTGCCAGCAGCTTAGGGCGGCGACTAGCGGACCATGAGCAGTTCTTC.

This clone occurred once. The rearrangement uses TRBV28 and TRBJ1-2; possible D gene TRBD1, 5 bases. V shed 7 bases and J shed 4 bases, with 16 bases lying between them. The CDR3 consists of 14 residues. Germline values: CDR1 MDHEN, CDR2 SYDVKM. The CDR3 is CASTSPRGFYGYTF. The CDR3 DNA follows: TGTGCCAGCACCTCACCCCGGGGGTTCTATGGCTACACCTTC.

About this clone itself: Other DNA sequences within the sample encode an identical CDR3. The rearrangement links TRBV6-6 to TRBJ1-1; a weak D match, TRBD1 (5 bases). The V gene lost 0 bases and the J gene lost 1 base, with 6 bases spanning the gap. In germline, CDR1 is MNHNY, CDR2 SVGAGI (reference sequence). The CDR3 extends over 14 amino acids. CDR3 nucleotides: TGTGCCAGCAGTTACTCCGGGGGGAACACTGAAGCTTTCTTT. Amino acids: CASSYSGGNTEAFF.

The chain has TRBV7-6 and TRBJ2-5; no clear D. The CDR3 length is 14 residues. The ends were cut back, 3 bases at V and 7 bases at J, with 15 bases in the middle. CDR1 is SGHVS, CDR2 FNYEAQ, per germline. As DNA, the CDR3 is TGTGCCAGCAGCTTCGAACTCCGACTGGGGACCCAGTACTTC. It specifies CASSFELRLGTQYF.

This clone is a singleton in its sample. The J gene is TRBJ2-2, the V gene TRBV6-1, with 7 bases that match TRBD2. Trimming took 2 bases from V and 6 from J; bases not matched to a gene: 6. CDR1 is MNHNS, CDR2 SASEGT, per germline. CDR3 length: 15 amino acids. CDR3: CASSERGSLPGELFF. The CDR3 nucleotides are TGTGCCAGCAGTGAACGCGGGAGTTTACCCGGGGAGCTGTTTTTT.

This chain connects TRBV6-1 to TRBJ2-5, with 9 bases lining up with TRBD1. The CDR3 spans 14 residues. Losses at the gene ends were 9 bases for V and 2 bases for J; bases not matched to a gene: 7. Germline CDR1 MNHNS, CDR2 SASEGT. In DNA form, the CDR3 reads TGTGCCAGTACACTAGGACAGGGGCAAGAGACCCAGTACTTC. Encoded protein: CASTLGQGQETQYF.

The chain uses TRBV25-1 and TRBJ2-1; no firm D call. Germline CDR1 reads MGHDK; CDR2 reads SYGVNS. CDR3 size: 14 residues. V was shortened by 4 bases and J by 0 bases, with 7 bases between the two germline ends. The CDR3 sequence: CASSGEDSYNEQFF. The CDR3 bases are TGTGCCAGCAGTGGAGAAGACTCCTACAATGAGCAGTTCTTC.

The J gene is TRBJ2-1, the V gene TRBV11-1; TRBD2 might be the D (5 bases). The V gene lost 5 bases and the J gene lost 1 base, with 12 bases spanning the gap. The CDR3 extends over 15 amino acids. CDR1 and CDR2 (germline): SGHAT, FQDESV (reference sequence). CDR3 loop: CASSVRDWSYNEQFF. The CDR3 DNA is TGTGCCAGCAGCGTACGGGATTGGTCCTACAATGAGCAGTTCTTC.

The chain employs TRBV6-5 and TRBJ1-6, with D perhaps TRBD1 (5 bases). The V and J ends lost 5 bases and 7 bases respectively, with 12 bases between them. Looked up from germline, CDR1 is MNHEY and CDR2 is SVGAGI. CDR3 length: 14 residues. Here the CDR3 DNA reads TGTGCCAGCAGTAACGACAGAAACAATTCACCCCTCCACTTT. As protein: CASSNDRNNSPLHF.

J is TRBJ2-5 and V is TRBV7-9; 7 bases line up with TRBD1. The germline CDR1 and CDR2 sequences are SEHNR and FQNEAQ (reference sequence). V was pared by 5 bases and J by 7 bases, with 13 bases of the junction left unmatched. The CDR3 is made up of 15 amino acids. The CDR3 protein is CASSRIGTAEGTQYF. The CDR3 nucleotides are TGTGCCAGCAGCCGGATCGGGACAGCGGAAGGGACCCAGTACTTC.

The V gene is TRBV6-1, the J gene TRBJ1-6; tentative D call: TRBD1 (6 bases). The germline CDR1 and CDR2 sequences are MNHNS and SASEGT. The V and J ends lost 8 bases and 5 bases respectively, with 13 bases between them. The CDR3 spans 14 residues. CDR3 bases: TGTGCCAGCTTAGGACAGCAGAATAATTCACCCCTCCACTTT. Protein product: CASLGQQNNSPLHF.

The J gene is TRBJ2-1, the V gene TRBV9; TRBD1 is a possible D gene (5 bases). Germline V gives CDR1 SGDLS, CDR2 YYNGEE. The CDR3 contains 13 residues. V gave up 0 bases and J gave up 7 bases, with 8 bases separating them. The CDR3 nucleotides read TGTGCCAGCAGCGTAGACCAGGGAAATGAGCAGTTCTTC. Protein sequence: CASSVDQGNEQFF. Combining the CDR3 with reference TRBV9 and TRBJ2-1 gives the whole variable domain DSGVTQTPKHLITATGQRVTLRCSPRSGDLSVYWYQQSLDQGLQFLIQYYNGEERAKGNILERFSAQQFPDLHSELNLSSLELGDSALYFCASSVDQGNEQFFGPGTRLTVL.

The chain employs TRBV14 and TRBJ2-7, with a tentative D call TRBD2 (5 bases). The germline V gene has CDR1 SGHDN and CDR2 FVKESK. Between the trimmed V and J ends, which lost 1 base and 3 bases, there was a span of 10 bases. This CDR3 contains 14 residues. The CDR3 DNA reads TGTGCCAGCAGCCAAGGTGGAGGAGTCTACGAGCAGTACTTC. Translation: CASSQGGGVYEQYF.

This chain connects TRBV5-1 to TRBJ2-5, with a possible D match to TRBD2 (6 bases). The V end was cut by 4 bases, the J end by 5 bases, with 18 bases between. Germline-derived CDR1 and CDR2 are SGHRS and YFSETQ. The CDR3 spans 15 residues. The CDR3 loop is CASSNSGPWGETQYF. The CDR3 DNA follows: TGCGCCAGCAGCAATAGCGGCCCGTGGGGGGAGACCCAGTACTTC.

V usage is TRBV11-2 and J usage is TRBJ1-1, with TRBD1 matching 8 bases. The V gene end was trimmed by 4 bases and the J gene end by 5 bases; junction bases not matched to a gene: 9. The germline V gene has CDR1 SGHAT and CDR2 FQNNGV. The length of the CDR3 is 15 residues. The CDR3 bases are TGTGCCAGCAGCTGGGTCACAGGGGGACGGACTGAAGCTTTCTTT. Translating gives CASSWVTGGRTEAFF.

The chain joins TRBV28 to TRBJ1-5; 7 nucleotides align to TRBD1. There are 15 residues in the CDR3. The trim removed 5 bases at V and 4 bases at J, leaving 8 bases unmatched. Germline V lookup: CDR1 MDHEN, CDR2 SYDVKM. Written as DNA, the CDR3 is TGTGCCAGCAGTGCCGACAGGGTTGGGAATCAGCCCCAGCATTTT. Its translation is CASSADRVGNQPQHF.

This clone was seen a handful of times. The V and J genes are TRBV7-9 and TRBJ2-5, with a possible D match to TRBD1 (6 bases). V was shortened by 2 bases and J by 2 bases, with 12 bases between the two germline ends. There are 15 residues in the CDR3. The germline V gene has CDR1 SEHNR and CDR2 FQNEAQ (reference sequence). DNA of the CDR3: TGTGCCAGCAGCTTATCTGAGGGGGTTCAAGAGACCCAGTACTTC. Translated: CASSLSEGVQETQYF. The variable domain in full, with the rest retrieved from reference TRBV7-9 and TRBJ2-5, is DTGVSQNPRHKITKRGQNVTFRCDPISEHNRLYWYRQTLGQGPEFLTYFQNEAQLEKSRLLSDRFSAERPKGSFSTLEIQRTEQGDSAMYLCASSLSEGVQETQYFGPGTRLLVL.

CDR3 in amino acids: CATSRDRSYSYEQYF. CDR3 DNA: TGTGCCACCAGCAGAGATCGGAGCTATTCCTACGAGCAGTACTTC. The rearrangement links TRBV15 to TRBJ2-7; D unclear. CDR3 length equals 15 residues. The germline gives CDR1 LNHNV, CDR2 YYDKDF (reference sequence). Between the trimmed V and J ends, which lost 0 bases and 1 base, there was a span of 10 bases.

CDR3: CASSSIRQGRGVEQYF. The CDR3 coding sequence is TGTGCCAGCAGTTCAATAAGACAGGGAAGAGGGGTCGAGCAGTACTTC. The rearrangement joins TRBV28 to TRBJ2-7; the match to TRBD1 covers 7 bases. From germline, CDR1 is MDHEN and CDR2 SYDVKM. With V trimmed by 4 bases and J by 6 bases, 15 bases remained unmatched. This CDR3 is 16 amino acids long.

In this sample, this clone turned up a few times. CDR3 sequence: CASTSRQSSPLHF. The CDR3 nucleotides read TGCGCCAGCACTTCCAGGCAGTCCTCACCCCTCCACTTT. The chain recombines TRBV10-2 with TRBJ1-6; D call uncertain. Trimming removed 7 bases at V and 10 bases at J, with 14 bases between. The CDR3 consists of 13 residues. CDR1 and CDR2 from the germline V gene are WSHSY and SAAADI.

This CDR3 is CASSTRGLATQYF. The CDR3 DNA follows: TGTGCCAGCAGCACCAGGGGGCTTGCGACCCAGTACTTC. The V call is TRBV6-6, the J call TRBJ2-5, with 8 positions matching TRBD1. CDR3 size: 13 residues. Germline assignment: CDR1 MNHNY and CDR2 SVGAGI (reference sequence). The V segment lost 6 bases and the J segment 7 bases; nucleotides outside the gene matches: 7.

This rearrangement joins TRBV4-1 to TRBJ2-2; no clear D gene. Germline V gene sequence: CDR1 MGHRA, CDR2 YSYEKL. The CDR3 spans 14 residues. V lost 3 bases and J 1 base, leaving 6 bases between the germline ends. CDR3 sequence (DNA): TGCGCCAGCAGCCAGTCACAGAACACCGGGGAGCTGTTTTTT. Translated, it gives CASSQSQNTGELFF.

The chain joins TRBV6-5 to TRBJ1-2; possible D gene TRBD1, 5 bases. Germline V CDR1 and CDR2: MNHEY, SVGAGI. The CDR3 spans 15 residues. Trimming pared 1 base from V and 2 bases from J, leaving 11 bases between. The CDR3 DNA sequence: TGTGCCAGCAGTTACTACGTGGGGCGGAACTATGGCTACACCTTC. Protein: CASSYYVGRNYGYTF.

The chain joins TRBV2 to TRBJ2-1; TRBD2 matches at 11 bases. This CDR3 region has 13 residues. Germline values: CDR1 SNHLY, CDR2 FYNNEI. Germline trimming cut 2 bases from V and 12 bases from J; bases unmatched to any gene: 3. The DNA for the CDR3 is TGTGCCAGCAGTGAACGTAGCGGGAGGGTGCAGTTCTTC. This codes for CASSERSGRVQFF. Based on the CDR3 plus reference TRBV2 and TRBJ2-1, the full variable domain is EPEVTQTPSHQVTQMGQEVILRCVPISNHLYFYWYRQILGQKVEFLVSFYNNEISEKSEIFDDQFSVERPDGSNFTLKIRSTKLEDSAMYFCASSERSGRVQFFGPGTRLTVL.

The rearrangement joins TRBV5-1 to TRBJ1-1; no clear D. The V gene lost 7 bases and the J gene lost 1 base, with 23 bases spanning the gap. CDR1 is SGHRS and CDR2 is YFSETQ in the germline V gene. The CDR3 runs to 17 residues. In DNA, the CDR3 is TGCGCCAGCTGCCGAGTATTAAGTGGTATAAGGAACACTGAAGCTTTCTTT. Protein: CASCRVLSGIRNTEAFF.

V and J are TRBV28 and TRBJ1-2; D possibly corresponds to TRBD1 (5 bases). CDR3 length: 13 amino acids. Germline V lookup: CDR1 MDHEN, CDR2 SYDVKM. Trimming removed 5 bases from V and 3 bases from J, with 10 bases in between. CDR3 sequence: CASSGGVYYGYTF. The CDR3 bases are TGTGCCAGCAGTGGGGGGGTTTACTATGGCTACACCTTC.

The rearrangement uses TRBV5-1 and TRBJ2-3; no definite D call. V lost 0 bases, J lost 0 bases, and 8 bases lay in between. CDR1 and CDR2 from the germline V gene are SGHRS and YFSETQ. This CDR3 comprises 15 residues. The CDR3 region is CASSLGGHSTDTQYF. In DNA form, the CDR3 reads TGCGCCAGCAGCTTGGGTGGGCACAGCACAGATACGCAGTATTTT.

The V and J genes are TRBV9 and TRBJ1-2; 8 bases align to TRBD1. The germline V gene encodes CDR1 SGDLS and CDR2 YYNGEE. V lost 2 bases, J lost 0 bases, and 3 bases stayed unmatched. CDR3 size: 15 residues. The CDR3 reads CASSVQGAPNYGYTF. DNA of the CDR3: TGTGCCAGCAGCGTGCAGGGGGCGCCTAACTATGGCTACACCTTC.

This rearrangement joins TRBV19 to TRBJ1-5; 10 nucleotides align to TRBD1. The junction had 7 bases not matched to a gene; V was cut back by 3 bases and J by 2 bases. Germline V gives CDR1 LNHDA, CDR2 SQIVND (reference sequence). The CDR3 is made up of 17 amino acids. CDR3 region: CASSMTGGGLGNQPQHF. The CDR3 DNA is TGTGCCAGTAGTATGACAGGGGGCGGCCTGGGCAATCAGCCCCAGCATTTT.

The chain joins TRBV27 to TRBJ1-1, with a tentative D call TRBD1 (5 bases). Germline values: CDR1 MNHEY, CDR2 SMNVEV (reference sequence). This CDR3 is built from 15 residues. Trimming removed 4 bases from V and 5 bases from J, with 17 bases in between. Written as DNA, the CDR3 is TGTGCCAGCAGTTATTTTAGGGGAGGAAATACTGAAGCTTTCTTT. This gives the protein CASSYFRGGNTEAFF.

The V and J genes are TRBV28 and TRBJ1-5; 8 bases map to TRBD1. V shed 5 bases, J shed 1 base, and the junction held 7 bases outside the gene matches. The CDR3 is 16 amino acids. Germline V lookup: CDR1 MDHEN, CDR2 SYDVKM. The CDR3 spells CASSPIRGLSNQPQHF. The CDR3 DNA follows: TGTGCCAGCAGTCCAATCAGGGGGCTGAGCAATCAGCCCCAGCATTTT.